Each of the 5 T cell receptor beta chains below was sequenced from the same sample in a study of blood T cell repertoires in COVID-19. The repertoire was sequenced with immunoSEQ multiplex PCR; TCRdb's copy has only in-frame clones and lacks some. The sample holds tens of thousands of clones, about 91% seen once. Sequencing used peripheral blood. These receptors all come from a woman aged 60 to 75 with active or convalescent COVID-19.

This chain uses TRBV6-4 with TRBJ2-3, with TRBD1 identical over 10 bases. CDR3 length: 17 residues. Germline V gene data show CDR1 as MRHNA and CDR2 as SNTAGT. With V trimmed by 4 bases and J by 3 bases, 10 bases remained unmatched. The CDR3 DNA reads TGTGCCAGCAGTGCTGCTGGAGGACAGGGGGTTACAGATACGCAGTATTTT. Residues: CASSAAGGQGVTDTQYF.

The genes are TRBV10-1 and TRBJ1-3; tentative D call: TRBD1 (6 bases). CDR3 size: 13 residues. The germline V gene encodes CDR1 WNHNN and CDR2 SYGVQD (reference sequence). V lost 6 bases and J lost 4, with 10 bases in between. Here the CDR3 reads CASSPDRGNTIYF. The CDR3 nucleotides are TGCGCCAGCAGCCCAGACAGGGGAAACACCATATATTTT.

The DNA for the CDR3 is TGTGCCAGCAGTTTCGTCCCGGGACAGAAAGAGACCCAGTACTTC. Amino acid sequence: CASSFVPGQKETQYF. The chain employs TRBV27 and TRBJ2-5; 7 nucleotides agree with TRBD1. The trim removed 3 bases at V and 3 bases at J, leaving 7 bases unmatched. The CDR3 is 15 amino acids. In germline, CDR1 is MNHEY, CDR2 SMNVEV (reference sequence).

This sequence joins TRBV7-6 and TRBJ2-1, with D uncertain. CDR1 and CDR2 (germline): SGHVS, FNYEAQ. V lost 4 bases to trimming and J lost 0 bases, with 16 bases between them. The CDR3 runs 17 residues. CDR3 region: CASSYSPPNYSYNEQFF. CDR3 nucleotide sequence: TGTGCCAGCAGCTATAGCCCCCCTAATTACTCCTACAATGAGCAGTTCTTC.

This clone came up once. The V and J genes are TRBV6-6 and TRBJ1-3, with D perhaps TRBD1 (6 bases). Germline V gene data show CDR1 as MNHNY and CDR2 as SVGAGI (reference sequence). The ends were cut back, 1 base at V and 8 bases at J, with 15 bases in the middle. This CDR3 has 15 residues. This CDR3 is CASSYYREVEDTIYF. The CDR3 DNA follows: TGTGCCAGCAGTTACTACAGGGAAGTGGAGGACACCATATATTTT.